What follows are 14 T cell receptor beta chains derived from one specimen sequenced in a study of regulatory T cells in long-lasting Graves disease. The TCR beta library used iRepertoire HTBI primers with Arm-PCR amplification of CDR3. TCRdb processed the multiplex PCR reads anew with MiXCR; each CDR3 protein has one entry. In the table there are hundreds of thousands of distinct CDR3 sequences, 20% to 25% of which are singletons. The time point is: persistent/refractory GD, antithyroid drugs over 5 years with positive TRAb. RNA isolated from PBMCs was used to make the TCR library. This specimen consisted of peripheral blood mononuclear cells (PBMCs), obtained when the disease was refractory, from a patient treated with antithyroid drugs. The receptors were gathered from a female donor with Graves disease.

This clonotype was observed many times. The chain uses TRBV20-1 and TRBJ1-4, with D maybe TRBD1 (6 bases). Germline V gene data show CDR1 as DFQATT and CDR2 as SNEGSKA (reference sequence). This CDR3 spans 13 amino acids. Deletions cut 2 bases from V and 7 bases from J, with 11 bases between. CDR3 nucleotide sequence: TGCAGTGCTAGAAAAGGGGGGATTGAAAAACTGTTTTTT. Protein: CSARKGGIEKLFF.

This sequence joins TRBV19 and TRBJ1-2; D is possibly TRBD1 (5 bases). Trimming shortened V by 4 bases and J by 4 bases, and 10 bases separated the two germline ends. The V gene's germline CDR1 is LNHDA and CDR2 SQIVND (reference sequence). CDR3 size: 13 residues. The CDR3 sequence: CASSRQQPYGYTF. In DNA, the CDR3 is TGTGCCAGTAGTAGACAGCAACCCTATGGCTACACCTTC.

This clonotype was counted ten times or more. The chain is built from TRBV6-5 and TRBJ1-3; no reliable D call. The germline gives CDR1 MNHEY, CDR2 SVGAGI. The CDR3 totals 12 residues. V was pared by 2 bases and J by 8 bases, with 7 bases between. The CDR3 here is CASSYTRDTIYF. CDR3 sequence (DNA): TGTGCCAGCAGTTACACCCGGGACACCATATATTTT.

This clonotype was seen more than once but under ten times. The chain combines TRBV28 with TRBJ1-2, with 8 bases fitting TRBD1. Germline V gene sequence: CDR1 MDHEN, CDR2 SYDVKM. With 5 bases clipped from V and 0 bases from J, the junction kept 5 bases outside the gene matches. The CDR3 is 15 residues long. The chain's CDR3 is CASSVTGGTNYGYTF. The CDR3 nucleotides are TGTGCCAGCAGTGTTACAGGGGGAACTAACTATGGCTACACCTTC.

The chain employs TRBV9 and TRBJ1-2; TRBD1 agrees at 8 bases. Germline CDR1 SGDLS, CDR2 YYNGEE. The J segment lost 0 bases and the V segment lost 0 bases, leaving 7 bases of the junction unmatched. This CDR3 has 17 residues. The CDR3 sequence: CASSVGGTGAPNYGYTF. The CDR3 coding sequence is TGTGCCAGCAGCGTAGGCGGGACAGGTGCCCCTAACTATGGCTACACCTTC.

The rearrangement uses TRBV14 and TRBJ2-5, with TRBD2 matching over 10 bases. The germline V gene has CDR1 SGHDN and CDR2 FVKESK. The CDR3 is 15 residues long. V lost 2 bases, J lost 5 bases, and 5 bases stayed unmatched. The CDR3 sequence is CASSQLAGALETQYF. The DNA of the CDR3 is TGTGCCAGCAGCCAACTAGCGGGAGCGTTGGAGACCCAGTACTTC.

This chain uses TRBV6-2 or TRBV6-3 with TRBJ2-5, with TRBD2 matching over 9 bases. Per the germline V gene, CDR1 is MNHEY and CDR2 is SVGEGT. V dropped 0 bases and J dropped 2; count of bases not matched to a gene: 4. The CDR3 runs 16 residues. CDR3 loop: CASSYSAGGRQETQYF. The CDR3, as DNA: TGTGCCAGCAGTTACTCGGCGGGAGGGCGACAAGAGACCCAGTACTTC.

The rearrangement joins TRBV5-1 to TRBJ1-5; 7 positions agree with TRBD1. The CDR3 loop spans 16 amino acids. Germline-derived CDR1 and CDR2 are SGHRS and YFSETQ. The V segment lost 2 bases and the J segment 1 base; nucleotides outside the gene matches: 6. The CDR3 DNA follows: TGCGCCAGCAGCTTACAGGGGTTCGGGAGCAATCAGCCCCAGCATTTT. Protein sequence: CASSLQGFGSNQPQHF.

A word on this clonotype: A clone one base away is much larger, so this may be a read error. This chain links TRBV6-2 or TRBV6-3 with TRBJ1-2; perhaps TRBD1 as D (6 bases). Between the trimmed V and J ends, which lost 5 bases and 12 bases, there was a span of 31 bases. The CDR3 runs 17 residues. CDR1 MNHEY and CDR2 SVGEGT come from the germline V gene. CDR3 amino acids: CASSEAWVNRAGEGHTF. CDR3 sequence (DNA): TGTGCCAGCAGTGAAGCTTGGGTCAACAGGGCCGGGGAAGGCCACACCTTC.

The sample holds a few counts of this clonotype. CDR3 sequence reads: CASSHASGRRSYEQYF. The CDR3 DNA is TGTGCCAGCAGCCATGCTAGCGGGAGGCGCTCCTACGAGCAGTACTTC. V is TRBV3-1 and J is TRBJ2-7, with 11 bases aligning to TRBD2. Germline V CDR1 and CDR2: LGHDT, YNNKEL (reference sequence). The length of the CDR3 is 16 residues. Trimming cost V 3 bases and J 0 bases; bases outside gene matches: 4.

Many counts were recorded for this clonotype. The CDR3 sequence: CASSISGYYGYTF. The CDR3 DNA is TGTGCCAGTAGTATCTCGGGTTACTATGGCTACACCTTC. The chain couples TRBV19 to TRBJ1-2; no clear D gene. CDR1 and CDR2 (germline): LNHDA, SQIVND (reference sequence). Trimming cost V 3 bases and J 3 bases, with 8 bases left between them. The CDR3 length is 13 residues.

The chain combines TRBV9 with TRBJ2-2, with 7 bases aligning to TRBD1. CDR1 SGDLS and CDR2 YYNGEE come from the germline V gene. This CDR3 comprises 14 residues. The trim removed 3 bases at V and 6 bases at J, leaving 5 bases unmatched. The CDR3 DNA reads TGTGCCAGCAGCGCCGACACAGGGGCCGGGGAGCTGTTTTTT. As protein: CASSADTGAGELFF.

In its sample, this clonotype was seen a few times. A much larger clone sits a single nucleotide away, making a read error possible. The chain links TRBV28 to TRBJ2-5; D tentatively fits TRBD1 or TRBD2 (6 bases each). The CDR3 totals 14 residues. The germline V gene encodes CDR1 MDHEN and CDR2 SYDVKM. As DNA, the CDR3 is TGTGCCCGCAGTTTAGGGGGGTTGAGGGAGACCCAGTACTTC. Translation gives CARSLGGLRETQYF. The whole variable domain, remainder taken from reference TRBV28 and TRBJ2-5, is DVKVTQSSRYLVKRTGEKVFLECVQDMDHENMFWYRQDPGLGLRLIYFSYDVKMKEKGDIPEGYSVSREKKERFSLILESASTNQTSMYLCARSLGGLRETQYFGPGTRLLVL.

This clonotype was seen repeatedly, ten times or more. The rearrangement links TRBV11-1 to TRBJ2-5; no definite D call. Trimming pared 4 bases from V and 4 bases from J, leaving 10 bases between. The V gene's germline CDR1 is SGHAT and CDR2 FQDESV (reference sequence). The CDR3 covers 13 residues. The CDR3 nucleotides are TGTGCCAGCAGCTCCCTATTAGCAGAGACCCAGTACTTC. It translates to CASSSLLAETQYF.